Below, 22 T cell receptor beta chains from the same sample are listed, as sequenced in a study of T cell responses to AZD1222 COVID-19 vaccine. Data came from immunoSEQ multiplex PCR; TCRdb stores just in-frame clones and leaves some out. Counted here are 90,000 to 100,000 clones, about 81% occurring once; the ten biggest clones make up 12% to 15%. The sample was peripheral blood, taken 28 days after the second AZD1222 dose. The receptors derive from an adult who received the AZD1222 COVID-19 vaccine.

This sequence joins TRBV7-3 and TRBJ2-3; D gene unclear. The CDR3 runs to 13 residues. Trimming removed 2 bases from V and 1 base from J, with 4 bases in between. In germline, CDR1 is SGHTA, CDR2 FQGTGA. The CDR3: CASSLYRTDTQYF. CDR3 DNA sequence: TGTGCCAGCAGCTTATACCGCACAGATACGCAGTATTTT.

The chain carries TRBV30 and TRBJ1-1; D remains unclear. Germline CDR1 GTSNPN, CDR2 SVGIG (reference sequence). CDR3 size: 13 residues. V was shortened by 8 bases and J by 5 bases, with 18 bases between the two germline ends. The CDR3 here is CAGLTGGRTEAFF. The CDR3 nucleotides are TGTGCCGGGCTGACGGGAGGCCGGACTGAAGCTTTCTTT.

The chain recombines TRBV6-1 with TRBJ2-7, with D hard to call. Germline CDR1 is MNHNS and CDR2 is SASEGT. CDR3 size: 12 residues. V was cut by 1 base and J by 9 bases, with 10 bases left in between. The CDR3 loop reads CASSEDKFMQYF. CDR3 nucleotide sequence: TGTGCCAGCAGTGAAGATAAGTTTATGCAGTACTTC.

This chain joins TRBV10-3 and TRBJ1-4; D perhaps matches TRBD1 (5 bases). This CDR3 is built from 12 residues. The V end was cut by 10 bases, the J end by 7 bases, with 13 bases between. Looked up from germline, CDR1 is ENHRY and CDR2 is SYGVKD. CDR3 region: CASGERGEKLFF. The CDR3 nucleotides read TGTGCCAGCGGGGAGAGGGGTGAAAAACTGTTTTTT.

V is TRBV19 and J is TRBJ2-5; D possibly uses TRBD1 or TRBD2 (6 bases each). Between the trimmed V and J ends, which lost 5 bases and 5 bases, there was a span of 18 bases. The CDR3 length is 15 residues. Germline loops: CDR1 LNHDA, CDR2 SQIVND (reference sequence). The CDR3 DNA is TGTGCCAGTAGTGGGGTTTTACGAGGGGGGGAGACCCAGTACTTC. Its translation is CASSGVLRGGETQYF.

V and J are TRBV28 and TRBJ1-6; TRBD1 is a possible D gene (5 bases). This CDR3 spans 16 amino acids. The V gene's germline CDR1 is MDHEN and CDR2 SYDVKM. Trimming took off 5 bases at V and 1 base at J, with 12 bases between the two ends. CDR3 region: CASSPDSRSYNSPLHF. The CDR3 nucleotides read TGTGCCAGCAGTCCCGACAGCCGTTCCTATAATTCACCCCTCCACTTT.

The chain recombines TRBV6-5 with TRBJ1-5, with a weak D call TRBD1 (6 bases). Trimming stripped 6 bases from V and 3 bases from J, with 9 bases between. This CDR3 has 13 amino acids. Germline V gives CDR1 MNHEY, CDR2 SVGAGI. CDR3 bases: TGTGCCAGCAGGGACAGTCCCAATCAGCCCCAGCATTTT. Translating gives CASRDSPNQPQHF.

The gene calls are TRBV9 and TRBJ2-7, with 9 bases identical to TRBD1. CDR3 length equals 19 residues. Losses at the gene ends were 3 bases for V and 1 base for J; bases not matched to a gene: 17. Germline V lookup: CDR1 SGDLS, CDR2 YYNGEE. CDR3 in amino acids: CASSATEISRDRASYEQYF. CDR3 coding DNA: TGTGCCAGCAGCGCCACCGAGATTTCCCGGGACAGGGCATCCTACGAGCAGTACTTC. The complete variable domain, with remaining parts taken from reference TRBV9 and TRBJ2-7, reads DSGVTQTPKHLITATGQRVTLRCSPRSGDLSVYWYQQSLDQGLQFLIQYYNGEERAKGNILERFSAQQFPDLHSELNLSSLELGDSALYFCASSATEISRDRASYEQYFGPGTRLTVT.

CDR3 bases: TGTGCCAGCAGCGAACAGGGGGGGAAGTCCTCTTGGGACGAGCAGTACTTC. Protein product: CASSEQGGKSSWDEQYF. The chain couples TRBV7-2 to TRBJ2-7, with D possibly matching TRBD1 (8 bases). The germline V gene has CDR1 SGHTA and CDR2 FQGNSA. Trimming pared 5 bases from V and 5 bases from J, leaving 25 bases between. There are 17 residues in the CDR3.

This sequence joins TRBV12-3 or TRBV12-4 and TRBJ2-2, with D perhaps TRBD2 (7 bases). This CDR3 comprises 13 residues. V shed 5 bases and J shed 6 bases, with 10 bases lying between them. The CDR3 sequence: CASSGGGPGELFF. CDR3 nucleotides: TGTGCCAGCAGTGGGGGGGGCCCCGGGGAGCTGTTTTTT.

J is TRBJ1-3 and V is TRBV30; 7 bases are a match to TRBD1. There are 16 residues in the CDR3. Germline assignment: CDR1 GTSNPN and CDR2 SVGIG (reference sequence). After removal of 0 bases from V and 3 bases from J, the junction contained 8 bases not matched to a gene. As DNA, the CDR3 is TGTGCCTGGAGTGTTAAGACGGGACAGTTTGGAAACACCATATATTTT. The encoded protein is CAWSVKTGQFGNTIYF.

The gene calls are TRBV6-5 and TRBJ2-1; possibly TRBD2 for D (5 bases). The CDR3 runs to 12 residues. Germline CDR1 reads MNHEY; CDR2 reads SVGAGI. V dropped 2 bases and J dropped 10 bases, with 9 bases sitting between them. The DNA for the CDR3 is TGTGCCAGCAGTTACCTATCGGGGGAGCAGTTCTTC. Translation gives CASSYLSGEQFF.

This chain joins TRBV3-1 (or the pseudogene TRBV3-2) and TRBJ1-1; D may be TRBD1 (5 bases). This CDR3 has 17 residues. Germline values: CDR1 LGHDT, CDR2 YNNKEL (reference sequence). Trimming pared 5 bases from V and 0 bases from J, leaving 19 bases between. The CDR3 DNA reads as TGTGCCAGCAGCGCTGGCGTAAGGGAAGGGGTGAACACTGAAGCTTTCTTT. Encoded protein: CASSAGVREGVNTEAFF.

The genes are TRBV30 and TRBJ1-6, with 10 bases matching TRBD1. The J segment lost 7 bases and the V segment lost 4 bases, leaving 10 bases of the junction unmatched. Germline V gene data show CDR1 as GTSNPN and CDR2 as SVGIG (reference sequence). The CDR3 is made up of 16 amino acids. CDR3 in amino acids: CAWKRQGASGNSPLHF. For the CDR3, the DNA is TGTGCCTGGAAACGACAGGGGGCGTCCGGCAATTCACCCCTCCACTTT.

This clone has just a few counts. This chain links TRBV7-3 with TRBJ2-1, with D tentatively TRBD2 (6 bases). Per the germline V gene, CDR1 is SGHTA and CDR2 is FQGTGA. V lost 5 bases and J 7 bases, leaving 12 bases between the germline ends. The CDR3 is made up of 13 amino acids. In DNA, the CDR3 is TGTGCCAGCAGCACGGGACTTCTTAATGAGCAGTTCTTC. It is translated as CASSTGLLNEQFF. The full variable domain, rest sourced from reference TRBV7-3 and TRBJ2-1, is GAGVSQTPSNKVTEKGKYVELRCDPISGHTALYWYRQSLGQGPEFLIYFQGTGAADDSGLPNDRFFAVRPEGSVSTLKIQRTERGDSAVYLCASSTGLLNEQFFGPGTRLTVL.

The rearrangement uses TRBV3-1 (or the pseudogene TRBV3-2) and TRBJ2-5, with D unresolved. Germline V gene lookup returns CDR1 LGHDT and CDR2 YNNKEL (reference sequence). Trimming stripped 1 base from V and 5 bases from J, with 14 bases between. CDR3 size: 15 residues. The CDR3 loop is CASSQGLPVSETQYF. CDR3 DNA sequence: TGTGCCAGCAGCCAAGGACTCCCCGTTAGTGAGACCCAGTACTTC.

The chain's CDR3 is CATSRLIEGGSGYGYTF. CDR3 nucleotides: TGTGCCACCAGCAGACTAATCGAAGGGGGGTCAGGTTATGGCTACACCTTC. The genes are TRBV15 and TRBJ1-2; the D gene is possibly TRBD1 (6 bases). Trimming shortened V by 2 bases and J by 5 bases, and 21 bases separated the two germline ends. The CDR3 consists of 17 residues. CDR1 is LNHNV, CDR2 YYDKDF, per germline (reference sequence).

This clone was seen a handful of times. This chain links TRBV7-9 with TRBJ1-2; D is possibly TRBD1 (5 bases). The CDR3 runs 16 residues. Germline-derived CDR1 and CDR2 are SEHNR and FQNEAQ (reference sequence). V lost 1 base to trimming and J lost 2 bases, with 14 bases between them. This CDR3 is CASSLETPGRNYGYTF. CDR3 nucleotide sequence: TGTGCCAGCAGCTTAGAAACACCGGGACGCAACTATGGCTACACCTTC.

This clone was counted a single time. The rearrangement uses TRBV29-1 and TRBJ1-2, with a possible D match to TRBD1 (5 bases). The V end lost 3 bases, the J end lost 4 bases, and 15 bases lay between the germline ends. Per the germline V gene, CDR1 is SQVTM and CDR2 is ANQGSEA. CDR3 size: 14 residues. CDR3 bases: TGCAGCGTTGACCCCAGGGCAGGAATCTATGGCTACACCTTC. Protein: CSVDPRAGIYGYTF.

The chain recombines TRBV2 with TRBJ2-7; 9 bases are shared with TRBD1. The ends lost 6 bases at V and 9 bases at J; junction bases unmatched: 3. Germline V gives CDR1 SNHLY, CDR2 FYNNEI. The CDR3 runs to 11 residues. CDR3 residues: CASSATGGQYF. The DNA for the CDR3 is TGTGCCAGCAGCGCGACAGGGGGGCAGTACTTC.

The V gene is TRBV2, the J gene TRBJ2-1; TRBD2 matches 8 bases. The CDR3 contains 15 residues. In germline, CDR1 is SNHLY, CDR2 FYNNEI. V lost 4 bases and J lost 6; bases outside the gene matches: 8. CDR3 DNA: TGTGCCAGCAGTGGCACGGGGGGGGCTGGCAATGAGCAGTTCTTC. It specifies CASSGTGGAGNEQFF.

This chain joins TRBV5-1 and TRBJ2-1; 7 bases match TRBD1. Germline lookup yields CDR1 SGHRS and CDR2 YFSETQ. The CDR3 consists of 13 residues. Unmatched junction bases numbered 7, after V lost 5 bases and J lost 8 bases. CDR3 in amino acids: CASRDRLMDEQFF. CDR3 nucleotide sequence: TGCGCCAGCAGGGACAGGCTTATGGATGAGCAGTTCTTC.